This TCR beta chain originates from a study of cytomegalovirus exposure and HLA in healthy donors. CDR1 is MNHEY and CDR2 is SVGAGI in the germline V gene. This CDR3 contains 15 residues. V shed 5 bases, J shed 4 bases, and the junction held 6 bases outside the gene matches. A remark on this clone: The antigen remains unidentified.

Findings and caveats of the study: According to the study, around 160 TCR beta chains were cytomegalovirus-associated. Follow-up analysis later connected one missense variant in DCLRE1C with trimming of TCR beta V- and J-genes.

The PCR used 60 Vbeta and 13 Jbeta primers. Profiled with immunoSEQ multiplex PCR; TCRdb holds only in-frame clones, not every one. The sample shows 180,000 or so clones, around three quarters of them seen only once. Sample: PBMCs. This sequence originates from a woman aged 25 to 39 in good health and CMV-seronegative. The rearrangement links TRBV6-5 to TRBJ2-2, with 8 nucleotides matching TRBD1. The CDR3 DNA follows: TGTGCCAGCAGTCTAGCAGGGGGCGGCACCGGGGAGCTGTTTTTT. It is translated as CASSLAGGGTGELFF.